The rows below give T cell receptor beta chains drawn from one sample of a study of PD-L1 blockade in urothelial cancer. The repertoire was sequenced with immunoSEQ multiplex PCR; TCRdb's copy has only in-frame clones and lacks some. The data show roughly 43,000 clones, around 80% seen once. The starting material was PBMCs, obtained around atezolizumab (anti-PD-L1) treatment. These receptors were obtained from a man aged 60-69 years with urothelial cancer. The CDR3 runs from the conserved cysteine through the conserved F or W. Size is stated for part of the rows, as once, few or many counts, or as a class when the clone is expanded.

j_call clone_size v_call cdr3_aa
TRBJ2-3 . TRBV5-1 CASSFGGFPDTQYF
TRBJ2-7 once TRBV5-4 CASSLEHDGGEQYF
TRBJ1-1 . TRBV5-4 CASSSQGLKTEAFF
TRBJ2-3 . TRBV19 CASSIQTDTQYF
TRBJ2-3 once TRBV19 CASSIGQGSQYF
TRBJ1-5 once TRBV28 CASSLRSGLPPQPQHF
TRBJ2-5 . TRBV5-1 CASSPPTGGLGETQYF
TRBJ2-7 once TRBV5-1 CASHGTGYEQYF
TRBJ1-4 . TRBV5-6 CASSDLTTASTNEKLFF
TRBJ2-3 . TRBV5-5 CASSLSGTQTDTQYF